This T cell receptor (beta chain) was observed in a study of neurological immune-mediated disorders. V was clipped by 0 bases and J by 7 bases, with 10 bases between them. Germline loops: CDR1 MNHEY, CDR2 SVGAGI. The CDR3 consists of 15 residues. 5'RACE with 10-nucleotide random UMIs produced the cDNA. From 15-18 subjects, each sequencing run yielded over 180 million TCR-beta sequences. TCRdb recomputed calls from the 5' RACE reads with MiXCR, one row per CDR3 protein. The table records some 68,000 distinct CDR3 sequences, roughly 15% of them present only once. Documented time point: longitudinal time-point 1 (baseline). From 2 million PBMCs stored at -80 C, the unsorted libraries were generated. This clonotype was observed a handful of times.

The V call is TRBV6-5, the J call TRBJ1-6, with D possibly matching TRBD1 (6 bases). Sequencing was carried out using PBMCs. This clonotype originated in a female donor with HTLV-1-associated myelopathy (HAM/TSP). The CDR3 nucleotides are TGTGCCAGCAGTTACTCGGGGGGCCAGAATTCACCCCTCCACTTT. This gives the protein CASSYSGGQNSPLHF.